This T cell receptor beta chain was retrieved from a study of blood T cell repertoires in COVID-19. Study at large: COVID-19 samples collected from the United States, Italy and Spain covered acute and convalescent phases. The analysed material was cDNA or gDNA that came from T cells, B-cell-depleted T cells, or PBMCs.

Per the original methods: Reference gene primers were amplified, and this amplification served to estimate nucleated cell counts. The protocol was immunoSEQ multiplex PCR, while the TCRdb copy is restricted to in-frame clones and leaves out a portion. The V and J calls and clone size come from that table; D and trimming were worked out from the DNA. Among 60,000 to 70,000 clones listed, around nine tenths were seen once. The CDR3 consists of 16 residues. Germline V CDR1 and CDR2: MDHEN, SYDVKM. Trimming removed 3 bases at V and 5 bases at J, with 14 bases between. The chain couples TRBV28 to TRBJ1-6; a possible D gene is TRBD1 (6 bases). The receptor was derived from a woman in her sixties or seventies with acute or convalescent COVID-19. The sequenced sample was peripheral blood. CDR3 nucleotide sequence: TGTGCCAGCAGTTTCCACGGCAGGGGCGATAATTCACCCCTCCACTTT. This sequence encodes CASSFHGRGDNSPLHF.